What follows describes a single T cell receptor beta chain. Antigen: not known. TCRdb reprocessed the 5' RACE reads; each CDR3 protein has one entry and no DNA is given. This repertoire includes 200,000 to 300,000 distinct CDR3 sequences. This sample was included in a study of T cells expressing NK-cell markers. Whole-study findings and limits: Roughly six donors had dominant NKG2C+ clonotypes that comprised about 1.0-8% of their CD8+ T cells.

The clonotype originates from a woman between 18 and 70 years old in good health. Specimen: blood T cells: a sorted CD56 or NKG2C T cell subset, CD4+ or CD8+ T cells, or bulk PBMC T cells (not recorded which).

The CDR3 is CASRPGTSYEQYF. The V call is TRBV19, the J call TRBJ2-7; the D call from TCRdb, TRBD2, cannot be confirmed without DNA. CDR1 LNHDA and CDR2 SQIVND come from the germline V gene (reference sequence). The CDR3 sequence is 13 residues long.